The 32 T cell receptor beta chains below were found in one sample sequenced in a study of cytomegalovirus exposure and HLA in healthy donors (dated by TCRdb to about 2017). Receptor libraries were prepared by the immunoSEQ multiplex PCR assay. TCRdb holds this immuneACCESS table with in-frame rearrangements only. Some clones are missing; in checked studies, unresolved V genes explain under half, and the rest has no known cause. For this sample there are approximately 270,000 clones; about 86% appear just once. Around 1% of the sample is taken by the ten largest. The sample taken for sequencing was PBMCs. The receptors derive from a woman aged 18-29 years in good health and CMV-seronegative.

The rearrangement uses TRBV6-6 and TRBJ1-2, with D perhaps TRBD1 (6 bases). Trimming pared 5 bases from V and 3 bases from J, leaving 13 bases between. This CDR3 spans 14 amino acids. CDR1 MNHNY and CDR2 SVGAGI come from the germline V gene (reference sequence). CDR3 DNA sequence: TGTGCCAGCAGTGATTCCAGGGGCTACTATGGCTACACCTTC. Protein product: CASSDSRGYYGYTF.

This chain joins TRBV20-1 and TRBJ1-4, with TRBD1 matching 9 bases. The trim removed 2 bases at V and 14 bases at J, leaving 3 bases unmatched. CDR3 length: 11 amino acids. Germline lookup yields CDR1 DFQATT and CDR2 SNEGSKA (reference sequence). CDR3 amino acids: CSARRDRGLFF. CDR3 sequence (DNA): TGCAGTGCTAGAAGAGACAGGGGGCTGTTTTTT.

The V call is TRBV27, the J call TRBJ1-1; possibly TRBD1 for D (5 bases). Germline-derived CDR1 and CDR2 are MNHEY and SMNVEV (reference sequence). The CDR3 sequence is 16 residues long. Trimming shortened V by 2 bases and J by 1 base, and 14 bases separated the two germline ends. As DNA, the CDR3 is TGTGCCAGCAGTTTACGCGGGACGGGGCGGAACACTGAAGCTTTCTTT. Its translation is CASSLRGTGRNTEAFF.

The chain uses TRBV27 and TRBJ2-5; D is possibly TRBD1 (5 bases). The germline V and J ends were trimmed by 3 bases and 5 bases, with 13 bases remaining between them. CDR1 MNHEY and CDR2 SMNVEV come from the germline V gene (reference sequence). There are 14 residues in the CDR3. The CDR3 is CASSFTLGQETQYF. The CDR3 bases are TGTGCCAGCAGTTTTACTCTGGGGCAGGAGACCCAGTACTTC.

The V gene is TRBV10-1, the J gene TRBJ2-7; 11 bases are a match to TRBD2. The CDR3 is made up of 16 amino acids. V lost 2 bases to trimming and J lost 2 bases; unmatched junction nucleotides: 5. Germline V gene lookup returns CDR1 WNHNN and CDR2 SYGVQD (reference sequence). The CDR3 spells CASSEQVAGGPYEQYF. The CDR3 coding sequence is TGCGCCAGCAGTGAGCAGGTAGCGGGAGGGCCCTACGAGCAGTACTTC.

The chain uses TRBV4-3 and TRBJ2-3; 11 bases are shared with TRBD2. V lost 4 bases to trimming and J lost 2 bases; unmatched junction nucleotides: 2. Germline CDR1 is LGHNA and CDR2 is YSLEER. The CDR3 consists of 15 residues. The DNA for the CDR3 is TGCGCCAGCAGCCTAGCGGGGGGGCACACAGATACGCAGTATTTT. Its protein product is CASSLAGGHTDTQYF.

The rearrangement joins TRBV10-3 to TRBJ1-6; 9 bases agree with TRBD1. The CDR3 covers 17 residues. Germline V CDR1 and CDR2: ENHRY, SYGVKD. V was pared by 7 bases and J by 14 bases, with 21 bases of the junction left unmatched. The CDR3 region has the DNA TGTGCCATCAACAATACCCCGGGACAGGGTTTTAAGGGGTCCCTCCACTTT. Amino acids: CAINNTPGQGFKGSLHF.

The chain links TRBV4-2 to TRBJ2-2; TRBD2 matches 8 bases. CDR1 and CDR2 (germline): LGHNA, YNFKEQ. The CDR3 covers 17 residues. V lost 1 base to trimming and J lost 2 bases; unmatched junction nucleotides: 6. The CDR3 bases are TGTGCCAGCAGCCAAGTAGGAGCGGGGGATAACACCGGGGAGCTGTTTTTT. This sequence encodes CASSQVGAGDNTGELFF.

V gene TRBV2 combines with J gene TRBJ2-3; D not resolved. V was pared by 8 bases and J by 0 bases, with 9 bases between. The CDR3 runs 13 residues. CDR1 is SNHLY and CDR2 is FYNNEI in the germline V gene. This chain's CDR3 is CASGSSSTDTQYF. The CDR3 DNA reads TGTGCCAGCGGCTCATCAAGCACAGATACGCAGTATTTT.

This chain uses TRBV6-1 with TRBJ1-2; D is unresolved. Trimming stripped 3 bases from V and 1 base from J, with 6 bases between. Looked up from germline, CDR1 is MNHNS and CDR2 is SASEGT. This CDR3 is 13 amino acids long. CDR3 loop: CASSDNLNYGYTF. Here the CDR3 DNA reads TGTGCCAGCAGTGATAATCTTAACTATGGCTACACCTTC.

The chain joins TRBV4-1 to TRBJ1-2, with D perhaps matching TRBD1 (5 bases). CDR1 is MGHRA, CDR2 YSYEKL, per germline. The CDR3 loop spans 13 amino acids. The germline V and J ends were trimmed by 8 bases and 4 bases, with 14 bases remaining between them. The chain's CDR3 is CASEWGEGYGYTF. CDR3 DNA: TGCGCCAGCGAGTGGGGGGAAGGCTATGGCTACACCTTC.

J is TRBJ1-4 and V is TRBV6-5; TRBD1 matches at 9 bases. V gave up 0 bases and J gave up 12 bases; unmatched junction bases: 8. Germline values: CDR1 MNHEY, CDR2 SVGAGI. The CDR3 is 15 residues long. The CDR3 sequence: CASSYSGQGRWELFF. In DNA form, the CDR3 reads TGTGCCAGCAGTTACTCCGGACAGGGGAGGTGGGAACTGTTTTTT.

V and J are TRBV7-6 and TRBJ1-2; TRBD1 is a possible D gene (5 bases). CDR1 is SGHVS, CDR2 FNYEAQ, per germline. V lost 6 bases and J lost 9, with 17 bases in between. The CDR3 has 13 residues. CDR3 bases: TGTGCCAGCAGTCCCCGTGATGGGGGGAGCTACACCTTC. Its translation is CASSPRDGGSYTF. Supplemented by reference TRBV7-6 and TRBJ1-2, the full variable domain reads GAGVSQSPRYKVTKRGQDVALRCDPISGHVSLYWYRQALGQGPEFLTYFNYEAQQDKSGLPNDRFSAERPEGSISTLTIQRTEQRDSAMYRCASSPRDGGSYTFGSGTRLTVV.

The J gene is TRBJ2-3, the V gene TRBV7-2; D may be TRBD1 (6 bases). Trimming left V 5 bases short and J 0 bases short, with 12 bases between. Germline V gene data show CDR1 as SGHTA and CDR2 as FQGNSA. The CDR3 spans 15 residues. The CDR3 sequence is CASSRLQGSTDTQYF. The DNA of the CDR3 is TGTGCCAGCAGCCGTTTACAGGGAAGCACAGATACGCAGTATTTT.

The V gene is TRBV19, the J gene TRBJ2-1, with a possible D match to TRBD1 (5 bases). Per germline, CDR1 LNHDA and CDR2 SQIVND (reference sequence). Trimming left V 0 bases short and J 2 bases short, with 17 bases between. The CDR3 length is 18 residues. The DNA of the CDR3 is TGTGCCAGTAGTATAGATCGGTGGGGCAGGGCGGCCTACAATGAGCAGTTCTTC. This gives the protein CASSIDRWGRAAYNEQFF.

V usage is TRBV10-3 and J usage is TRBJ2-3; a possible D gene is TRBD2 (5 bases). The germline V gene encodes CDR1 ENHRY and CDR2 SYGVKD. The CDR3 length is 15 residues. V was trimmed by 0 bases and J by 4 bases, leaving 11 bases between them. The CDR3 sequence is CAISESRAGPDTQYF. CDR3 coding DNA: TGTGCCATCAGTGAGTCGAGGGCGGGCCCAGATACGCAGTATTTT.

The chain combines TRBV7-3 with TRBJ2-2; 12 positions agree with TRBD1. The CDR3 spans 17 residues. In germline, CDR1 is SGHTA, CDR2 FQGTGA. J was trimmed by 11 bases and V by 5 bases; bases with no gene match: 15. CDR3 protein: CASSPRAPGTGGGELFF. CDR3 in DNA: TGTGCCAGCAGCCCAAGAGCCCCCGGGACAGGGGGCGGAGAGCTGTTTTTT.

V is TRBV7-7 and J is TRBJ2-3, with 13 bases fitting TRBD2. The CDR3 extends over 18 amino acids. V was pared by 5 bases and J by 1 base, with 9 bases of the junction left unmatched. Germline CDR1 SSHAT, CDR2 FNYEAQ (reference sequence). Here the CDR3 DNA reads TGTGCCAGCAGCCCGATTATAGGACTAGCGGGGGGCACAGATACGCAGTATTTT. Translated, it gives CASSPIIGLAGGTDTQYF. The full variable domain, its missing parts supplied by reference TRBV7-7 and TRBJ2-3, is GAGVSQSPRYKVTKRGQDVTLRCDPISSHATLYWYQQALGQGPEFLTYFNYEAQPDKSGLPSDRFSAERPEGSISTLTIQRTEQRDSAMYRCASSPIIGLAGGTDTQYFGPGTRLTVL.

The chain has TRBV20-1 and TRBJ1-1; D remains unclear. CDR1 is DFQATT, CDR2 SNEGSKA, per germline (reference sequence). Trimming cost V 6 bases and J 5 bases, with 10 bases left between them. This CDR3 region has 11 residues. Written as DNA, the CDR3 is TGCAGTGCCACACCATCGACTGAAGCTTTCTTT. The encoded protein is CSATPSTEAFF.

This chain joins TRBV19 and TRBJ1-2, with 9 bases aligning to TRBD1. The CDR3 has 14 residues. V was clipped by 5 bases and J by 4 bases; unmatched bases: 5. Germline CDR1 reads LNHDA; CDR2 reads SQIVND (reference sequence). CDR3 sequence: CASSLRQGGYGYTF. The CDR3 DNA follows: TGTGCCAGTAGTCTCAGACAGGGGGGCTATGGCTACACCTTC.

CDR3 loop: CSVDDGHKNTEAFF. The DNA for the CDR3 is TGCAGCGTTGACGACGGACACAAGAACACTGAAGCTTTCTTT. This chain links TRBV29-1 with TRBJ1-1; a possible D gene is TRBD1 (5 bases). CDR3 length: 14 amino acids. The germline V gene encodes CDR1 SQVTM and CDR2 ANQGSEA. V dropped 3 bases and J dropped 1 base, with 12 bases sitting between them.

The rearrangement joins TRBV9 to TRBJ2-7; the match to TRBD2 covers 8 bases. Trimming at V came to 0 bases and at J to 3 bases, leaving 8 bases not matched to a gene. Germline CDR1 is SGDLS and CDR2 is YYNGEE. The CDR3 covers 16 residues. Here the CDR3 reads CASSVGSGGGVYEQYF. The CDR3 DNA follows: TGTGCCAGCAGCGTAGGCTCGGGAGGGGGGGTCTACGAGCAGTACTTC.

This clone was counted once. The chain carries TRBV5-1 and TRBJ2-7; D might be TRBD1 (6 bases). The CDR3 sequence is 14 residues long. V shed 2 bases and J shed 6 bases, with 15 bases lying between them. Germline assignment: CDR1 SGHRS and CDR2 YFSETQ. Written as DNA, the CDR3 is TGCGCCAGCAGCTTCCAAGGACAGTTCGTCGAGCAGTACTTC. Residues: CASSFQGQFVEQYF. Supplemented by reference TRBV5-1 and TRBJ2-7, the full variable domain reads KAGVTQTPRYLIKTRGQQVTLSCSPISGHRSVSWYQQTPGQGLQFLFEYFSETQRNKGNFPGRFSGRQFSNSRSEMNVSTLELGDSALYLCASSFQGQFVEQYFGPGTRLTVT.

This clone appeared a single time. The chain has TRBV18 and TRBJ2-6; tentative D call: TRBD2 (5 bases). CDR1 and CDR2 (germline): KGHSH, LQKENI. V lost 0 bases to trimming and J lost 2 bases, with 8 bases between them. The CDR3 runs to 16 residues. CDR3 sequence: CASSPPAAAGANVLTF. The CDR3 region has the DNA TGTGCCAGCTCACCACCGGCAGCGGCTGGGGCCAACGTCCTGACTTTC.

The chain recombines TRBV5-1 with TRBJ1-6; 10 positions match TRBD1. V was clipped by 5 bases and J by 17 bases; unmatched bases: 13. The CDR3 runs 14 residues. Germline V CDR1 and CDR2: SGHRS, YFSETQ. Written as DNA, the CDR3 is TGCGCCAGCAGTTCCGGACAGGGGGAGTTGCCCGTCCACTTT. This encodes CASSSGQGELPVHF.

The chain carries TRBV2 and TRBJ2-4, with D perhaps matching TRBD1 (6 bases). CDR3 length: 16 residues. V lost 7 bases and J 1 base, leaving 17 bases between the germline ends. CDR1 is SNHLY, CDR2 FYNNEI, per germline. The CDR3 region has the DNA TGTGCCAGCACCACGCCCGAGCAGGGGGCCAAAAACATTCAGTACTTC. Its translation is CASTTPEQGAKNIQYF.

This clone was observed a single time. The gene calls are TRBV9 and TRBJ2-7; D perhaps matches TRBD2 (6 bases). Looked up from germline, CDR1 is SGDLS and CDR2 is YYNGEE. The ends were cut back, 3 bases at V and 3 bases at J, with 16 bases in the middle. This CDR3 spans 15 amino acids. The CDR3 protein is CASSAQTSPRYEQYF. The CDR3, as DNA: TGTGCCAGCAGCGCTCAGACTAGTCCGCGCTACGAGCAGTACTTC.

The V gene is TRBV27, the J gene TRBJ2-7; 9 bases line up with TRBD1. The V segment lost 7 bases and the J segment 6 bases; nucleotides outside the gene matches: 10. Looked up from germline, CDR1 is MNHEY and CDR2 is SMNVEV (reference sequence). CDR3 size: 14 residues. The CDR3 nucleotides are TGTGCCAGCAAACCCGGGACAGGGCCGGGCGAGCAGTACTTC. It specifies CASKPGTGPGEQYF.

The chain has TRBV19 and TRBJ2-7; 11 bases match TRBD1. The CDR3 is 18 amino acids. V lost 1 base and J lost 8; bases outside the gene matches: 16. Germline V gene lookup returns CDR1 LNHDA and CDR2 SQIVND (reference sequence). The CDR3 nucleotides read TGTGCCAGTAGTATAGCAGGGACAGGGGGACTAATATTCTCACAGCAGTACTTC. Encoded protein: CASSIAGTGGLIFSQQYF.

The genes are TRBV5-6 and TRBJ2-5, with D perhaps TRBD2 (5 bases). The CDR3 is 19 amino acids. Germline CDR1 and CDR2: SGHDT and YYEEEE. The ends were cut back, 2 bases at V and 5 bases at J, with 28 bases in the middle. The CDR3 here is CASSLGQRARLIGSETQYF. CDR3 nucleotide sequence: TGTGCCAGCAGCTTAGGTCAGAGGGCTAGGTTGATAGGGTCCGAGACCCAGTACTTC.

This clone was recorded once. For the CDR3, the DNA is TGTGCCAGCAGCTTAGACGAGATAAACATTCAGTACTTC. It is translated as CASSLDEINIQYF. This chain links TRBV7-2 with TRBJ2-4; D is unclear. V was trimmed by 1 base and J by 6 bases, leaving 7 bases between them. Germline CDR1 SGHTA, CDR2 FQGNSA. CDR3 size: 13 residues.

CDR3 in DNA: TGCGCCAGCAGCCCTGAACGCTGGGGGGGGGCGCCGCTCGAGCAGTACTTC. This gives the protein CASSPERWGGAPLEQYF. The rearrangement joins TRBV4-3 to TRBJ2-7, with D perhaps TRBD2 (7 bases). The CDR3 loop spans 17 amino acids. Trimming took 4 bases from V and 6 from J, leaving 25 bases between them. The germline V gene has CDR1 LGHNA and CDR2 YSLEER.